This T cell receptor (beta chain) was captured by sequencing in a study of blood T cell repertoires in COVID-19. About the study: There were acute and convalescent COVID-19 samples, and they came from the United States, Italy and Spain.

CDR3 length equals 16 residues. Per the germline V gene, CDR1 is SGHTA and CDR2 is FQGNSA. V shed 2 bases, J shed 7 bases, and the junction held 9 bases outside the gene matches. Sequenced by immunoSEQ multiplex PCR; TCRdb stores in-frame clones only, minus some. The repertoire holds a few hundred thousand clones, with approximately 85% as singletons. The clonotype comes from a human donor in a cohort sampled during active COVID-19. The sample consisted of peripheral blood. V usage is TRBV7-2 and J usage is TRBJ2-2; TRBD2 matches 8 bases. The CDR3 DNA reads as TGTGCCAGCAGCTTAAGGGGGGGACTAGTGAACGGGGAGCTGTTTTTT. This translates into CASSLRGGLVNGELFF. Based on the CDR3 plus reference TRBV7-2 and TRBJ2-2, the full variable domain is GAGVSQSPSNKVTEKGKDVELRCDPISGHTALYWYRQSLGQGLEFLIYFQGNSAPDKSGLPSDRFSAERTGGSVSTLTIQRTQQEDSAVYLCASSLRGGLVNGELFFGEGSRLTVL.